The sample holds a few counts of the clone carrying this T cell receptor (beta chain). The sample comes from a study of Graves' ophthalmopathy and Graves' hyperthyroidism. Beta-chain TCR CDR3 regions were amplified from RNA transcripts. RT-PCR with HTBI primers came first, then second-round multiplex PCR. MiXCR, applied by TCRdb to the multiplex PCR reads, yields one record per CDR3 protein. The repertoire has 450,000 to 600,000 distinct CDR3 sequences, approximately 37% of them found once; the top ten carry less than 4.5%. The clonotype was recovered from an adult man with Graves' hyperthyroidism. The sequencing input was peripheral blood or thyroid tissue (not recorded which).

The CDR3 here is CAISRTAVSSYEQYF. For the CDR3, the DNA is TGTGCCATCAGCAGGACCGCGGTGAGCTCCTACGAGCAGTACTTC. The chain couples TRBV10-3 to TRBJ2-7, with D unresolved. The germline V gene has CDR1 ENHRY and CDR2 SYGVKD. With 6 bases removed from V and 0 bases from J, the gap between germline ends came to 15 bases. CDR3 length: 15 residues.